This passage covers 25 T cell receptor beta chains from one sample sequenced in a study of beta chain features in type 1 diabetes. The study reverse transcribed the entire isolated RNA, so it sequenced expressed TCRB transcripts. Measured with immunoSEQ multiplex PCR; TCRdb has only the in-frame clones, and not every one. The sample consists of 95,000 to 110,000 clones, 25% to 35% of them appearing once. Findings and caveats of the study: Among all four CD4+ subsets, Type 1 diabetes patients had TCRB CDR3s that were moderately but significantly shorter.

Which antigens these TCRs recognize remains unknown. What was sequenced was central memory CD4+ T cells from blood. The receptors originated from a woman aged 18-29 years with type 1 diabetes.

This clone was picked up a small number of times. The chain uses TRBV25-1 and TRBJ2-2; TRBD1 matches at 11 bases. Unmatched junction bases numbered 10, after V lost 6 bases and J lost 4 bases. The CDR3 contains 17 residues. Germline loops: CDR1 MGHDK, CDR2 SYGVNS. The CDR3 reads CASSDNWDRGSTGELFF. CDR3 bases: TGTGCCAGCAGCGACAACTGGGACAGGGGGTCCACCGGGGAGCTGTTTTTT.

This clone was seen a handful of times. The V and J genes are TRBV18 and TRBJ1-1; D uncertain. The CDR3 is made up of 15 amino acids. The V end was cut by 2 bases, the J end by 4 bases, with 14 bases between. Germline-derived CDR1 and CDR2 are KGHSH and LQKENI. CDR3 coding DNA: TGTGCCAGCTCACCATTAACAGACCTGGCCACTGAAGCTTTCTTT. Its protein is CASSPLTDLATEAFF.

This clone was counted a few times. The chain joins TRBV29-1 to TRBJ2-7; possibly TRBD2 for D (6 bases). There are 11 residues in the CDR3. From germline, CDR1 is SQVTM and CDR2 ANQGSEA. CDR3: CSVEDPGTSSV. The CDR3 nucleotides read TGCAGCGTTGAAGACCCCGGGACTTCCTCCGTC.

The V call is TRBV6-1, the J call TRBJ2-3; the D gene is possibly TRBD1 (5 bases). The CDR3 covers 14 residues. V lost 6 bases and J 7 bases, leaving 17 bases between the germline ends. Germline-derived CDR1 and CDR2 are MNHNS and SASEGT. CDR3 DNA sequence: TGTGCCAGCAGGAAGACAGAGCTGGTCTATACGCAGTATTTT. It codes for CASRKTELVYTQYF.

J is TRBJ2-1 and V is TRBV5-1, with 14 nucleotides matching TRBD2. This CDR3 region has 16 residues. V trimming: 0 bases; J trimming: 10 bases; junction bases outside the gene matches: 6. CDR1 SGHRS and CDR2 YFSETQ come from the germline V gene. For the CDR3, the DNA is TGCGCCAGCAGCTTGGGGGGACTAGCGGGAGATCTGGAGCAGTTCTTC. Translating it yields CASSLGGLAGDLEQFF.

The J gene is TRBJ1-4, the V gene TRBV6-6; 7 bases fit TRBD1. The CDR3 totals 12 residues. Germline CDR1 and CDR2: MNHNY and SVGAGI (reference sequence). J was trimmed by 16 bases and V by 2 bases; bases with no gene match: 7. The DNA of the CDR3 is TGTGCCAGCAGTTACGAGGGGGCGGTTTGGTTTTTT. Amino acid sequence: CASSYEGAVWFF.

This clone was detected only a few times. The J gene is TRBJ1-3, the V gene TRBV5-1; D not certain. The V gene's germline CDR1 is SGHRS and CDR2 YFSETQ. There are 16 residues in the CDR3. The V gene lost 2 bases and the J gene lost 0 bases, with 12 bases spanning the gap. The CDR3 loop is CASSFSGLYSGNTIYF. The CDR3 region has the DNA TGCGCCAGCAGCTTTAGCGGTCTCTACTCTGGAAACACCATATATTTT.

This chain connects TRBV7-2 to TRBJ1-1; 9 nucleotides agree with TRBD1. The V gene's germline CDR1 is SGHTA and CDR2 FQGNSA. The trim removed 0 bases at V and 5 bases at J, leaving 4 bases unmatched. This CDR3 spans 15 amino acids. In DNA, the CDR3 is TGTGCCAGCAGCTTAGCACAGGGGGCGCGGACTGAAGCTTTCTTT. Protein product: CASSLAQGARTEAFF. Variable domain in full (rest from reference TRBV7-2 and TRBJ1-1): GAGVSQSPSNKVTEKGKDVELRCDPISGHTALYWYRQSLGQGLEFLIYFQGNSAPDKSGLPSDRFSAERTGGSVSTLTIQRTQQEDSAVYLCASSLAQGARTEAFFGQGTRLTVV.

This clone occurred a few times. The CDR3 DNA is TGCGCCAGCAGCCCCGGGGGTGGGAGCTTGGCAGATACGCAGTATTTT. It translates to CASSPGGGSLADTQYF. This rearrangement joins TRBV4-3 to TRBJ2-3; tentative D call: TRBD2 (6 bases). This CDR3 contains 16 residues. V was shortened by 4 bases and J by 4 bases, with 18 bases between the two germline ends. The germline V gene has CDR1 LGHNA and CDR2 YSLEER.

The rearrangement joins TRBV28 to TRBJ1-5; no firm D call. This CDR3 is built from 12 residues. Trimming took 3 bases from V and 4 from J, leaving 4 bases between them. Per germline, CDR1 MDHEN and CDR2 SYDVKM. Here the CDR3 DNA reads TGTGCCAGCAGTTTCGGGAATCAGCCCCAGCATTTT. This sequence encodes CASSFGNQPQHF.

This clone turned up a few times. The rearrangement links TRBV11-2 to TRBJ2-1; D may be TRBD2 (5 bases). CDR1 SGHAT and CDR2 FQNNGV come from the germline V gene. V shed 5 bases and J shed 5 bases, with 13 bases lying between them. This CDR3 comprises 14 residues. CDR3: CASSARTVDNEQFF. As DNA, the CDR3 is TGTGCCAGCAGCGCACGGACTGTCGACAATGAGCAGTTCTTC.

This clone appeared a few times. The V gene is TRBV6-1, the J gene TRBJ1-5; D possibly corresponds to TRBD1 (6 bases). The germline V gene encodes CDR1 MNHNS and CDR2 SASEGT. The V end was cut by 7 bases, the J end by 4 bases, with 14 bases between. CDR3 length: 14 amino acids. Written as DNA, the CDR3 is TGTGCCAGCACCACGGACAGTCGGAATCAGCCCCAGCATTTT. Its protein is CASTTDSRNQPQHF.

Here the CDR3 reads CASSFWSSGRKGQFF. CDR3 sequence (DNA): TGTGCCAGCAGTTTTTGGTCTAGCGGGAGAAAGGGGCAGTTCTTC. The chain joins TRBV28 to TRBJ2-1; 10 bases are a match to TRBD2. V shed 3 bases, J shed 12 bases, and the junction held 11 bases outside the gene matches. From germline, CDR1 is MDHEN and CDR2 SYDVKM. This CDR3 region has 15 residues.

This clone has more than one count but fewer than ten. This sequence joins TRBV5-4 and TRBJ2-1, with 7 bases matching TRBD2. The CDR3 totals 14 residues. The trim removed 2 bases at V and 5 bases at J, leaving 4 bases unmatched. Germline values: CDR1 SGHNT, CDR2 YYREEE (reference sequence). This CDR3 is CASSFPGGNNEQFF. Written as DNA, the CDR3 is TGTGCCAGCAGCTTTCCGGGAGGAAACAATGAGCAGTTCTTC.

In its sample, this clone was seen once. The rearrangement uses TRBV20-1 and TRBJ1-2; no reliable D call. The V gene's germline CDR1 is DFQATT and CDR2 SNEGSKA (reference sequence). This CDR3 has 11 amino acids. V shed 0 bases and J shed 6 bases, with 5 bases lying between them. In DNA, the CDR3 is TGCAGTGCTAGAGACGGGAATGGCTACACCTTC. It codes for CSARDGNGYTF.

The chain couples TRBV27 to TRBJ2-3; the D gene is possibly TRBD2 (5 bases). CDR3 length: 14 amino acids. Trimming pared 6 bases from V and 2 bases from J, leaving 12 bases between. Germline CDR1 MNHEY, CDR2 SMNVEV (reference sequence). CDR3 protein: CASSRTRDTDTQYF. Written as DNA, the CDR3 is TGTGCCAGCAGCCGAACACGGGACACAGATACGCAGTATTTT.

The rearrangement joins TRBV2 to TRBJ2-3; weak D call: TRBD2 (6 bases). CDR1 and CDR2 from the germline V gene are SNHLY and FYNNEI. The CDR3 is 15 residues long. V shed 5 bases and J shed 0 bases, with 12 bases lying between them. The CDR3 sequence: CASSPRDPSTDTQYF. CDR3 coding DNA: TGTGCCAGCAGTCCGCGGGACCCGAGCACAGATACGCAGTATTTT.

The chain recombines TRBV2 with TRBJ1-5; 8 bases fit TRBD1. This CDR3 is 16 amino acids long. The junction had 8 bases not matched to a gene; V was cut back by 4 bases and J by 3 bases. Per the germline V gene, CDR1 is SNHLY and CDR2 is FYNNEI. This CDR3 is CASSATGGRANQPQHF. CDR3 sequence (DNA): TGTGCCAGCAGTGCTACAGGGGGGAGAGCCAATCAGCCCCAGCATTTT.

In this sample, this clone turned up a few times. A junction end diverges from the germline sequence, so it may reflect a read error. V usage is TRBV30 and J usage is TRBJ2-6; TRBD2 is a possible D gene (5 bases). The CDR3 runs to 13 residues. CDR1 is GTSNPN and CDR2 is SVGIG in the germline V gene (reference sequence). The CDR3 reads CGESSSGANVLTF. CDR3 sequence (DNA): TGCGGGGAATCGTCCTCTGGGGCCAACGTCCTGACTTTC.

The gene calls are TRBV7-8 and TRBJ1-4, with D possibly being TRBD1 (6 bases). Per the germline V gene, CDR1 is SGHVS and CDR2 is FQNEAQ. The length of the CDR3 is 17 residues. V was shortened by 3 bases and J by 8 bases, with 22 bases between the two germline ends. CDR3 sequence: CASSFSAITGNGEKLFF. In nucleotides, the CDR3 is TGTGCCAGCAGCTTTTCGGCTATCACAGGGAATGGGGAAAAACTGTTTTTT.

The chain uses TRBV5-6 and TRBJ1-2, with a possible D match to TRBD1 (5 bases). CDR1 is SGHDT, CDR2 YYEEEE, per germline. V gave up 0 bases and J gave up 2 bases, with 14 bases separating them. This CDR3 has 16 amino acids. CDR3 DNA: TGTGCCAGCAGCTTGGAAGGTCAGGCAGGGAACTATGGCTACACCTTC. It codes for CASSLEGQAGNYGYTF. Full variable domain (missing parts from reference TRBV5-6 and TRBJ1-2): DAGVTQSPTHLIKTRGQQVTLRCSPKSGHDTVSWYQQALGQGPQFIFQYYEEEERQRGNFPDRFSGHQFPNYSSELNVNALLLGDSALYLCASSLEGQAGNYGYTFGSGTRLTVV.

In its sample, this clone was seen a few times. The chain is built from TRBV30 and TRBJ1-2; no definite D call. The V end was cut by 3 bases, the J end by 9 bases, with 8 bases between. CDR3 length: 10 amino acids. Germline values: CDR1 GTSNPN, CDR2 SVGIG (reference sequence). The CDR3 nucleotides are TGTGCCTGGAGGGATGACAGCTACACCTTC. This sequence encodes CAWRDDSYTF.

Only a few counts were recorded for this clone. V and J are TRBV2 and TRBJ1-2, with D possibly being TRBD1 (5 bases). The CDR3 runs to 13 residues. Trimming removed 6 bases at V and 5 bases at J, with 13 bases between. Germline CDR1 is SNHLY and CDR2 is FYNNEI. Here the CDR3 reads CASRATTVYGYTF. CDR3 sequence (DNA): TGTGCCAGCAGGGCGACGACAGTTTATGGCTACACCTTC.

The chain combines TRBV2 with TRBJ2-3; TRBD1 might be the D (6 bases). Germline loops: CDR1 SNHLY, CDR2 FYNNEI. Trimming cost V 8 bases and J 2 bases, with 14 bases left between them. CDR3 size: 14 residues. The CDR3 spells CASCRGWDTDTQYF. As DNA, the CDR3 is TGTGCCAGCTGCAGGGGCTGGGACACAGATACGCAGTATTTT.

This clone has only a few counts. CDR3 nucleotide sequence: TGTGCCAGCTCACCCACACAGGGGGATAATGGCTACACCTTC. Encoded protein: CASSPTQGDNGYTF. V is TRBV18 and J is TRBJ1-2; 8 bases map to TRBD1. Germline loops: CDR1 KGHSH, CDR2 LQKENI. The V segment lost 3 bases and the J segment 6 bases; nucleotides outside the gene matches: 6. This CDR3 region has 14 residues.